This TCR beta chain was identified in a study of OX40 agonist ivuxolimab in advanced cancers. The table came from immunoSEQ multiplex PCR; TCRdb's copy has only in-frame clones and leaves some out. The table includes approximately 20,000 clones, around 80% detected once. Germline V gene lookup returns CDR1 SEHNR and CDR2 FQNEAQ (reference sequence). The length of the CDR3 is 15 residues. V was pared by 5 bases and J by 2 bases, with 15 bases between. Here the sequenced sample was CD4+ or CD8+ T cells sorted from blood, taken in a trial of the OX40 agonist ivuxolimab. The TCR sequence derives from an adult with an advanced solid tumor such as melanoma, head and neck, liver or kidney cancer. The chain combines TRBV7-9 with TRBJ1-2; D is ambiguous. CDR3 in DNA: TGTGCCAGCAGCCCCGGCAAGAAGAACAACTATGGCTACACCTTC. It codes for CASSPGKKNNYGYTF.